This paragraph covers one T cell receptor beta chain sequence. The sample originates from a study of control samples from healthy donors and cancer patients. The table came from immunoSEQ multiplex PCR; TCRdb's copy has only in-frame clones and leaves some out. The sample carries some 130,000 clones, under 95% recorded once. Germline V lookup: CDR1 MDHEN, CDR2 SYDVKM. The CDR3 extends over 16 amino acids. Trimming removed 5 bases at V and 6 bases at J, with 23 bases between. The chain has TRBV28 and TRBJ2-7; maybe TRBD2 (7 bases). This TCR came from a man aged 50 to 60 with head and neck cancer. Material for sequencing was PBMCs. CDR3 sequence (DNA): TGTGCCAGCAGTCTCCGGGGGGCCCCAAGGGGTAGCGAGCAGTACTTC. This encodes CASSLRGAPRGSEQYF.